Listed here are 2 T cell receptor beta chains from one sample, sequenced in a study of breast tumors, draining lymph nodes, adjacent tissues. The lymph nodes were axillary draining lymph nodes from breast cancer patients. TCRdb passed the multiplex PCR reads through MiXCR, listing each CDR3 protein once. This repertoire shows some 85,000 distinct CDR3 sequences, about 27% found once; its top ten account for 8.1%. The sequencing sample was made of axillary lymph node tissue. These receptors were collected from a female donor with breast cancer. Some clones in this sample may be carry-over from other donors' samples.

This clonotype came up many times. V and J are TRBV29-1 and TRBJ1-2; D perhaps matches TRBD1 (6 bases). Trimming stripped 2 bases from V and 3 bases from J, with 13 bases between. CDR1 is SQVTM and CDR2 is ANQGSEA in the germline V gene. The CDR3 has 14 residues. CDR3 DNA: TGCAGCGTTGAAAGTTGGGGGGCTGACTATGGCTACACCTTC. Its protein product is CSVESWGADYGYTF. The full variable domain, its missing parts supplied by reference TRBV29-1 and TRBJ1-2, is SAVISQKPSRDICQRGTSLTIQCQVDSQVTMMFWYRQQPGQSLTLIATANQGSEATYESGFVIDKFPISRPNLTFSTLTVSNMSPEDSSIYLCSVESWGADYGYTFGSGTRLTVV.

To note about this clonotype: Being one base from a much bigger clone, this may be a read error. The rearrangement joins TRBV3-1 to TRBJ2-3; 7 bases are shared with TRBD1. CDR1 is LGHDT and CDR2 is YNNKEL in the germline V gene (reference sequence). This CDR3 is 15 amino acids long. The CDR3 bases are TGTGCCAGCAGCAAAGCATCCCAGGGGGTGGATATGCAGTATTTT. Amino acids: CASSKASQGVDMQYF.